Listed here are 16 T cell receptor beta chains from one sample, sequenced in a study of blood T cell repertoires in COVID-19 (TCRdb year 2020). Library creation used the immunoSEQ multiplex PCR assay. In TCRdb, the immuneACCESS table is reduced to in-frame sequences with V and J assigned. These tables do not hold every clone; where another copy was compared, an unresolved V gene accounts for under half, and the others remain unexplained. A total of a few hundred thousand clones appear in this sample, just over 85% of them only once. The top ten constitute 3.5% to 5% of the sample. The sample taken for sequencing was peripheral blood. The source is a man in his fifties or sixties with acute or convalescent COVID-19.

The chain uses TRBV7-8 and TRBJ1-5, with a weak D call TRBD1 (5 bases). The V gene lost 3 bases and the J gene lost 4 bases, with 16 bases spanning the gap. CDR1 and CDR2 (germline): SGHVS, FQNEAQ. This CDR3 region has 16 residues. Here the CDR3 DNA reads TGTGCCAGCAGCTTTTCTACGGGGGTAGGGAATCAGCCCCAGCATTTT. This encodes CASSFSTGVGNQPQHF.

This chain joins TRBV9 and TRBJ1-1, with a tentative D call TRBD1 (6 bases). Germline V gene sequence: CDR1 SGDLS, CDR2 YYNGEE. The CDR3 runs to 17 residues. Trimming removed 4 bases from V and 5 bases from J, with 24 bases in between. In DNA form, the CDR3 reads TGTGCCAGCAGCTCAAGTAAAGGCAGGGGCCTAGGGACTGAAGCTTTCTTT. Protein: CASSSSKGRGLGTEAFF. The entire variable domain, with the rest obtained from reference TRBV9 and TRBJ1-1, is as follows: DSGVTQTPKHLITATGQRVTLRCSPRSGDLSVYWYQQSLDQGLQFLIQYYNGEERAKGNILERFSAQQFPDLHSELNLSSLELGDSALYFCASSSSKGRGLGTEAFFGQGTRLTVV.

The rearrangement uses TRBV3-1 (or the pseudogene TRBV3-2) and TRBJ1-1; tentative D call: TRBD1 (6 bases). CDR3 length: 14 residues. Germline CDR1 is LGHDT and CDR2 is YNNKEL (reference sequence). Trimming cost V 4 bases and J 3 bases, with 12 bases left between them. The CDR3 nucleotides are TGTGCCAGCAGCCTCCGCGGGGGCGACACTGAAGCTTTCTTT. Translation gives CASSLRGGDTEAFF.

J is TRBJ2-5 and V is TRBV3-1 (or the pseudogene TRBV3-2); possibly TRBD2 for D (6 bases). Trimming pared 3 bases from V and 5 bases from J, leaving 19 bases between. This CDR3 has 16 amino acids. Germline V gene sequence: CDR1 LGHDT, CDR2 YNNKEL (reference sequence). The CDR3 sequence is CASSHAGTLVRETQYF. CDR3 bases: TGTGCCAGCAGCCATGCCGGGACTTTGGTACGGGAGACCCAGTACTTC.

The chain couples TRBV28 to TRBJ1-5, with D possibly TRBD1 on 5 matching bases. CDR1 is MDHEN, CDR2 SYDVKM, per germline. V was trimmed by 7 bases and J by 4 bases, leaving 14 bases between them. The CDR3 runs 14 residues. The CDR3 sequence: CASTPGGGNQPQHF. The CDR3 DNA sequence: TGTGCCAGCACCCCTGGGGGGGGGAATCAGCCCCAGCATTTT. Full variable domain (missing parts from reference TRBV28 and TRBJ1-5): DVKVTQSSRYLVKRTGEKVFLECVQDMDHENMFWYRQDPGLGLRLIYFSYDVKMKEKGDIPEGYSVSREKKERFSLILESASTNQTSMYLCASTPGGGNQPQHFGDGTRLSIL.

The sample holds one count of this clone. V usage is TRBV28 and J usage is TRBJ1-6; D is perhaps TRBD1 (5 bases). This CDR3 contains 13 residues. Germline CDR1 is MDHEN and CDR2 is SYDVKM. The CDR3 here is CASRGVRNSPLHF. CDR3 nucleotides: TGTGCGTCCCGGGGGGTGCGTAATTCACCCCTCCACTTT.

The rearrangement uses TRBV11-2 and TRBJ1-2; 8 bases fit TRBD1. CDR1 SGHAT and CDR2 FQNNGV come from the germline V gene. The CDR3 has 16 amino acids. Trimming cost V 0 bases and J 4 bases; bases outside gene matches: 7. CDR3 DNA: TGTGCCAGCAGCTTAGATCCGGCAGGGGGCGCCTATGGCTACACCTTC. Its protein product is CASSLDPAGGAYGYTF.

The V gene is TRBV4-1, the J gene TRBJ1-1; D is undetermined. The CDR3 has 18 amino acids. Germline V CDR1 and CDR2: MGHRA, YSYEKL. Trimming shortened V by 0 bases and J by 1 base, and 18 bases separated the two germline ends. Here the CDR3 reads CASSQDPQIIDKNTEAFF. The CDR3 nucleotides are TGCGCCAGCAGCCAAGATCCCCAGATTATAGACAAGAACACTGAAGCTTTCTTT.

DNA for the CDR3: TGTGCCAGCAGCCTTGGAGTGCAAGAGACCCAGTACTTC. It yields the protein CASSLGVQETQYF. The V call is TRBV7-9, the J call TRBJ2-5; D is ambiguous. V dropped 5 bases and J dropped 2 bases, with 9 bases sitting between them. The CDR3 consists of 13 residues. Germline V CDR1 and CDR2: SEHNR, FQNEAQ (reference sequence).

The genes are TRBV7-6 and TRBJ2-7; 10 bases align to TRBD1. From germline, CDR1 is SGHVS and CDR2 FNYEAQ. The trim removed 5 bases at V and 6 bases at J, leaving 4 bases unmatched. There are 13 residues in the CDR3. The chain's CDR3 is CASSAGTGAEQYF. In nucleotides, the CDR3 is TGTGCCAGCAGCGCCGGGACAGGGGCCGAGCAGTACTTC.

A single count supports this clone. Other nucleotide sequences in the sample specify the same CDR3. The chain recombines TRBV3-1 (or the pseudogene TRBV3-2) with TRBJ1-1; D unresolved. The CDR3 runs to 15 residues. The ends were cut back, 1 base at V and 0 bases at J, with 9 bases in the middle. Looked up from germline, CDR1 is LGHDT and CDR2 is YNNKEL (reference sequence). CDR3 region: CASSQGAGMNTEAFF. The CDR3 region has the DNA TGTGCCAGCAGCCAAGGTGCAGGCATGAACACTGAAGCTTTCTTT.

The chain joins TRBV19 to TRBJ1-1; TRBD1 agrees at 8 bases. V gave up 4 bases and J gave up 1 base; unmatched junction bases: 8. The CDR3 has 16 residues. Germline loops: CDR1 LNHDA, CDR2 SQIVND (reference sequence). CDR3 protein: CASSNAPGTGNTEAFF. CDR3 bases: TGTGCCAGTAGTAACGCCCCCGGGACAGGGAACACTGAAGCTTTCTTT.

This rearrangement joins TRBV10-3 to TRBJ1-2; weak D call: TRBD1 (5 bases). There are 13 residues in the CDR3. Trimming shortened V by 9 bases and J by 4 bases, and 15 bases separated the two germline ends. CDR1 and CDR2 (germline): ENHRY, SYGVKD. The CDR3 is CAIGEAVPYGYTF. The CDR3 nucleotides read TGTGCCATAGGGGAGGCGGTGCCCTATGGCTACACCTTC.

The chain uses TRBV19 and TRBJ1-5; the match to TRBD1 covers 7 bases. With 5 bases clipped from V and 6 bases from J, the junction kept 16 bases outside the gene matches. The CDR3 runs 17 residues. The germline V gene encodes CDR1 LNHDA and CDR2 SQIVND (reference sequence). The CDR3 reads CASSAPNRGEGSQPQHF. Here the CDR3 DNA reads TGTGCCAGTAGTGCACCTAACAGGGGTGAAGGTAGTCAGCCCCAGCATTTT.

This clone was observed a few times. The chain employs TRBV20-1 and TRBJ1-2, with a tentative D call TRBD1 (5 bases). Germline-derived CDR1 and CDR2 are DFQATT and SNEGSKA (reference sequence). Trimming shortened V by 3 bases and J by 4 bases, and 21 bases separated the two germline ends. There are 16 residues in the CDR3. CDR3 residues: CSASSTDATRIYGYTF. The CDR3 DNA follows: TGCAGTGCTAGTTCGACAGATGCCACCAGAATCTATGGCTACACCTTC.

This chain uses TRBV7-8 with TRBJ2-2, with 8 bases identical to TRBD1. CDR3 length: 17 amino acids. Germline V gene data show CDR1 as SGHVS and CDR2 as FQNEAQ. J gave up 5 bases and V 1 base, and 9 bases lay outside the gene matches. Here the CDR3 DNA reads TGTGCCAGCAGCTTAGGGCCCCCAGGACAGGGAACCGGGGAGCTGTTTTTT. This codes for CASSLGPPGQGTGELFF.